This T cell receptor beta chain was identified in a study of early T cells in non-severe SARS-CoV-2 infection. Study-level background: Sequenced material consisted of bulk RNA (from unsorted whole blood), and chains were unpaired.

V lost 3 bases to trimming and J lost 3 bases; unmatched junction nucleotides: 3. Germline lookup yields CDR1 LGHNA and CDR2 YSLEER. The CDR3 has 15 residues. Study-wide results and limits: Private and CD4 specificities were missed by VDJdb matching, which favored anti-spike CD8 responses.

There are many counts of this clonotype. Its antigen is not identified. The library protocol tagged individual cDNA molecules with unique molecular identifiers. TCRdb re-derived calls from the 5' RACE reads in MiXCR, one entry per CDR3 protein. The table has approximately 70,000 distinct CDR3 sequences, around 12% seen once. The sequence was obtained from an adult who was a healthcare worker with PCR-confirmed SARS-CoV-2 infection or an uninfected control (not recorded which). The chain recombines TRBV4-3 with TRBJ2-7; 12 nucleotides agree with TRBD2. The sequencing used whole blood, collected at baseline. The CDR3 is CASSQASGGGYEQYF. CDR3 nucleotides: TGCGCCAGCAGCCAGGCTAGCGGGGGGGGCTACGAGCAGTACTTC.